This T cell receptor (beta chain) originates from a study of blood T cell repertoires in COVID-19. Study details: COVID-19 samples, acute and convalescent, were from the United States, Italy and Spain.

Cohort assignment relied on participant-reported clinical history. Libraries were prepared by immunoSEQ multiplex PCR; TCRdb keeps only in-frame clonotypes and omits some of them. The sample lists 210,000 or so clones; 83% were seen once. Sequencing was done on a sample of PBMCs or T cells enriched from blood (not recorded which). This receptor was identified in a woman in her forties or fifties who had been exposed to COVID-19.

The CDR3 bases are TGTGCCATCAGTAGTTCCGGGACAGGTACGGGTGGTGGCTACACCTTC. Its translation is CAISSSGTGTGGGYTF. The chain employs TRBV10-3 and TRBJ1-2; 8 bases are shared with TRBD1. The junction had 15 bases not matched to a gene; V was cut back by 5 bases and J by 7 bases. Germline V CDR1 and CDR2: ENHRY, SYGVKD. The CDR3 contains 16 residues.